What follows are 12 T cell receptor beta chains derived from one specimen sequenced in a study of T cell responses to AZD1222 COVID-19 vaccine (dated by TCRdb to 2020 to 2022). Libraries were built with the immunoSEQ multiplex PCR assay. Sourced from immuneACCESS, this table was stored by TCRdb with only in-frame sequences that have V and J called. A share of the clones is absent; for the studies checked, an unresolved V gene accounts for under half, and the remainder has no known explanation. The sample data list around 160,000 clones, and 88% of these were observed just once. Of the sample, more than 12% falls within the top ten clones. The time point label here, explained by the study, means: baseline before first vaccination. Source: peripheral blood, taken on day 0 of AZD1222 vaccination. The source of these receptors is an adult in good health.

This rearrangement joins TRBV7-2 to TRBJ1-4, with TRBD1 identical over 7 bases. The trim removed 7 bases at V and 8 bases at J, leaving 10 bases unmatched. Germline CDR1 and CDR2: SGHTA and FQGNSA. This CDR3 has 14 amino acids. The CDR3 DNA is TGTGCCAGCACCTTTGACAGGGTAGGGGAAAAACTGTTTTTT. Protein: CASTFDRVGEKLFF.

V gene TRBV27 combines with J gene TRBJ1-2, with 8 bases identical to TRBD1. J was trimmed by 4 bases and V by 2 bases; bases with no gene match: 6. This CDR3 is built from 15 residues. Germline-derived CDR1 and CDR2 are MNHEY and SMNVEV (reference sequence). In DNA form, the CDR3 reads TGTGCCAGCAGTTTAAGGGGACAGGATATCTATGGCTACACCTTC. This translates into CASSLRGQDIYGYTF.

V gene TRBV10-3 combines with J gene TRBJ2-5; D uncertain. Germline values: CDR1 ENHRY, CDR2 SYGVKD. V was shortened by 3 bases and J by 5 bases, with 10 bases between the two germline ends. The CDR3 has 13 amino acids. CDR3 sequence (DNA): TGTGCCATCAGTGAATTTGTGAGGGAGACCCAGTACTTC. This sequence encodes CAISEFVRETQYF.

V usage is TRBV19 and J usage is TRBJ2-1, with 9 bases lining up with TRBD2. The J segment lost 2 bases and the V segment lost 3 bases, leaving 2 bases of the junction unmatched. The germline V gene encodes CDR1 LNHDA and CDR2 SQIVND (reference sequence). This CDR3 region has 15 residues. The CDR3 nucleotides read TGTGCCAGTAGTATTAGCGGGGGCCCCTACAATGAGCAGTTCTTC. The encoded protein is CASSISGGPYNEQFF.

The chain uses TRBV7-2 and TRBJ2-7; 8 nucleotides agree with TRBD2. The CDR3 is 14 residues long. Trimming at V came to 5 bases and at J to 7 bases, leaving 10 bases not matched to a gene. Germline values: CDR1 SGHTA, CDR2 FQGNSA. CDR3 coding DNA: TGTGCCAGCAGCAACAGCGCGGGGGGTTTAGAGCAGTACTTC. This codes for CASSNSAGGLEQYF.

The genes are TRBV19 and TRBJ2-5; D uncertain. V gave up 4 bases and J gave up 4 bases, with 10 bases separating them. Germline assignment: CDR1 LNHDA and CDR2 SQIVND (reference sequence). This CDR3 has 13 residues. The CDR3 protein is CASSSRYAETQYF. DNA for the CDR3: TGTGCCAGTAGTAGTCGGTACGCAGAGACCCAGTACTTC.

This clone was counted a single time. This rearrangement joins TRBV5-6 to TRBJ2-3; the D is unclear. V lost 1 base to trimming and J lost 1 base, with 10 bases between them. This CDR3 has 15 residues. Per the germline V gene, CDR1 is SGHDT and CDR2 is YYEEEE. CDR3 sequence: CASSLSHQGTDTQYF. CDR3 nucleotide sequence: TGTGCCAGCAGCTTGAGCCACCAAGGCACAGATACGCAGTATTTT.

V usage is TRBV5-1 and J usage is TRBJ2-7; 7 positions match TRBD2. With 2 bases clipped from V and 0 bases from J, the junction kept 2 bases outside the gene matches. This CDR3 comprises 14 residues. CDR1 is SGHRS, CDR2 YFSETQ, per germline. The CDR3 DNA reads TGCGCCAGCAGCTTCGGGACTATCTCCTACGAGCAGTACTTC. This encodes CASSFGTISYEQYF. The whole variable domain, filled in from reference TRBV5-1 and TRBJ2-7, reads KAGVTQTPRYLIKTRGQQVTLSCSPISGHRSVSWYQQTPGQGLQFLFEYFSETQRNKGNFPGRFSGRQFSNSRSEMNVSTLELGDSALYLCASSFGTISYEQYFGPGTRLTVT.

This clone has only one observation. The V and J genes are TRBV15 and TRBJ1-3; 7 positions agree with TRBD1. Germline CDR1 LNHNV, CDR2 YYDKDF (reference sequence). The CDR3 has 18 amino acids. V was clipped by 0 bases and J by 0 bases; unmatched bases: 8. The CDR3 reads CATSRDGTGAPSGNTIYF. The CDR3 nucleotides are TGTGCCACCAGCAGAGATGGCACAGGGGCCCCCTCTGGAAACACCATATATTTT.

The chain recombines TRBV2 with TRBJ2-7; the D is unclear. Germline V CDR1 and CDR2: SNHLY, FYNNEI. The CDR3 spans 12 residues. The V end was cut by 3 bases, the J end by 1 base, with 4 bases between. The CDR3 protein is CASSDNSYEQYF. DNA of the CDR3: TGTGCCAGCAGTGACAATTCCTACGAGCAGTACTTC. The full variable domain, its missing parts supplied by reference TRBV2 and TRBJ2-7, is EPEVTQTPSHQVTQMGQEVILRCVPISNHLYFYWYRQILGQKVEFLVSFYNNEISEKSEIFDDQFSVERPDGSNFTLKIRSTKLEDSAMYFCASSDNSYEQYFGPGTRLTVT.

The chain uses TRBV18 and TRBJ1-2, with a tentative D call TRBD1 (6 bases). Germline CDR1 is KGHSH and CDR2 is LQKENI. CDR3 size: 13 residues. V lost 0 bases to trimming and J lost 7 bases, with 9 bases between them. CDR3 sequence: CASSPPGGSGYTF. The CDR3 nucleotides read TGTGCCAGCTCACCACCGGGGGGCTCTGGCTACACCTTC.

The V gene is TRBV2, the J gene TRBJ2-7; the match to TRBD2 covers 11 bases. CDR3 length: 13 residues. Germline trimming cut 6 bases from V and 4 bases from J; bases unmatched to any gene: 2. Germline V gene sequence: CDR1 SNHLY, CDR2 FYNNEI. The DNA for the CDR3 is TGTGCCAGCAGACTAGCGGGGGCATACGAGCAGTACTTC. It codes for CASRLAGAYEQYF.